A single sample gave rise to the 12 T cell receptor beta chains below, sequenced in a study of T-cell reconstitution after alpha-beta-depleted transplantation in children. As it was prepared, the TCRbeta library received unique molecular identifiers. TCRdb redid the calling of the PCR reads with MiXCR, one entry per CDR3 protein. The sample consists of approximately 240,000 distinct CDR3 sequences, roughly 11% of them appearing once. Sample: PBMCs, taken before TCRalphabeta/CD19-depleted stem cell transplant. These receptors were taken from a child under two years old with acute myeloid leukemia, due to receive a stem cell transplant.

This clonotype was recorded many times. The V and J genes are TRBV7-2 and TRBJ1-1, with 8 nucleotides matching TRBD1. This CDR3 spans 14 amino acids. J gave up 4 bases and V 3 bases, and 4 bases lay outside the gene matches. The germline CDR1 and CDR2 sequences are SGHTA and FQGNSA. This chain's CDR3 is CASSLQGAGTEAFF. CDR3 nucleotides: TGTGCCAGCAGCTTGCAGGGGGCAGGCACTGAAGCTTTCTTT.

This clonotype was seen at least ten times. In DNA, the CDR3 is TGCAGTGCTATTAGCGGTCCTCTCGACGAGCAGTACTTC. As protein: CSAISGPLDEQYF. The V call is TRBV20-1, the J call TRBJ2-7; a weak D match, TRBD2 (6 bases). The CDR3 extends over 13 amino acids. V was clipped by 4 bases and J by 5 bases, with 15 bases between them. Per the germline V gene, CDR1 is DFQATT and CDR2 is SNEGSKA (reference sequence).

Points on this clonotype: This may arise from a read error, as a much more abundant clone is one base away. It is likely a read error, because the conserved phenylalanine at the end of the CDR3 is missing. The CDR3 DNA sequence: TGCAGTGCTACCGGGGACAGGGGGAACACTGAAGCTTTCTTA. Translated: CSATGDRGNTEAFL. The chain recombines TRBV20-1 with TRBJ1-1; 10 bases agree with TRBD1. The CDR3 has 14 amino acids. Germline loops: CDR1 DFQATT, CDR2 SNEGSKA (reference sequence). V shed 4 bases and J 1 base; nucleotides not matched to a gene: 3.

This clonotype was counted ten times or more. V is TRBV5-1 and J is TRBJ2-5; D not resolved. With 3 bases removed from V and 2 bases from J, the gap between germline ends came to 8 bases. The CDR3 runs 13 residues. Germline V gives CDR1 SGHRS, CDR2 YFSETQ. For the CDR3, the DNA is TGCGCCAGCAGCTCCCAGTCGCAAGAGACCCAGTACTTC. As protein: CASSSQSQETQYF.

At least ten counts were recorded for this clonotype. The CDR3 is CASSPESSYNEQFF. The CDR3 DNA is TGTGCCAGTAGTCCGGAAAGCTCCTACAATGAGCAGTTCTTC. This chain connects TRBV19 to TRBJ2-1; unclear D gene. The length of the CDR3 is 14 residues. Germline assignment: CDR1 LNHDA and CDR2 SQIVND (reference sequence). Trimming removed 5 bases from V and 0 bases from J, with 8 bases in between.

This clonotype was seen at least ten times. The chain recombines TRBV5-1 with TRBJ1-1; 7 positions match TRBD1. J lost 5 bases, V lost 6 bases, and 1 base had no gene match. CDR1 and CDR2 from the germline V gene are SGHRS and YFSETQ. CDR3 size: 11 residues. CDR3 region: CASKTGTEAFF. The CDR3 DNA reads TGCGCCAGCAAGACAGGGACTGAAGCTTTCTTT.

This clonotype was seen many times. The chain uses TRBV7-9 and TRBJ2-1, with a tentative D call TRBD2 (6 bases). CDR1 and CDR2 from the germline V gene are SEHNR and FQNEAQ (reference sequence). V was pared by 9 bases and J by 1 base, with 13 bases between. This CDR3 contains 14 residues. This chain's CDR3 is CASLKSGSYNEQFF. The CDR3 nucleotides are TGTGCCAGTCTAAAAAGCGGGTCCTACAATGAGCAGTTCTTC.

This chain uses TRBV30 with TRBJ2-2; 10 nucleotides agree with TRBD1. This CDR3 has 15 amino acids. CDR1 is GTSNPN and CDR2 is SVGIG in the germline V gene (reference sequence). J was trimmed by 7 bases and V by 3 bases; bases with no gene match: 8. This CDR3 is CAWSGTGARSGELFF. The CDR3 DNA reads as TGTGCCTGGAGCGGGACAGGGGCCAGGAGCGGGGAGCTGTTTTTT.

A few counts support this clonotype. V is TRBV10-2 and J is TRBJ2-3, with D possibly being TRBD2 (8 bases). The CDR3 runs 16 residues. Trimming shortened V by 6 bases and J by 6 bases, and 22 bases separated the two germline ends. Germline V lookup: CDR1 WSHSY, CDR2 SAAADI. The CDR3 coding sequence is TGCGCCAGCAGCGTACAGGGGTCTAGCGGGTGGGATACGCAGTATTTT. It encodes CASSVQGSSGWDTQYF.

This rearrangement joins TRBV20-1 to TRBJ2-7, with 14 bases aligning to TRBD2. In germline, CDR1 is DFQATT, CDR2 SNEGSKA (reference sequence). Losses at the gene ends were 3 bases for V and 5 bases for J; bases not matched to a gene: 9. This CDR3 has 16 residues. The chain's CDR3 is CSASLDGTSGRHEQYF. The DNA of the CDR3 is TGCAGTGCTAGTCTCGACGGGACTAGCGGGAGACACGAGCAGTACTTC.

This clonotype was recorded many times. This chain joins TRBV12-3 or TRBV12-4 and TRBJ1-6, with a possible D match to TRBD1 (6 bases). V was trimmed by 4 bases and J by 13 bases, leaving 17 bases between them. This CDR3 is built from 14 residues. Here the CDR3 reads CASSSRDTGSPLHF. For the CDR3, the DNA is TGTGCCAGCAGTTCCAGGGACACTGGATCGCCCCTCCACTTT.

This clonotype was counted between two and nine times. This chain's CDR3 is CASSLAVTSGSSYEQYF. The CDR3 nucleotides read TGTGCCAGCAGCTTAGCGGTGACTAGCGGGAGCTCCTACGAGCAGTACTTC. The chain joins TRBV7-2 to TRBJ2-7; 12 bases fit TRBD2. V dropped 0 bases and J dropped 0; count of bases not matched to a gene: 3. From germline, CDR1 is SGHTA and CDR2 FQGNSA. The CDR3 consists of 17 residues.